This T cell receptor (beta chain) was captured in a study of blood T cells in healthy people across ages. About the study: Template switching recovered approximately one barcoded beta molecule for every two T cells.

Sample donors were healthy Caucasian individuals that came from Russia, aged roughly 6 to 100. A second PCR of roughly 7 to 11 cycles used a sample-barcoded 5' primer and a J-beta primer mix. MiXCR, run by TCRdb on the 5' RACE reads, gives a single entry per CDR3 protein. The data contain over 950,000 distinct CDR3 sequences, more than 30% of them singletons. Concerning this clonotype: The antigen remains undetermined.

Points from the study as a whole: Whereas aged donors had fewer naive CD4+ cells, long-lived donors had more of them and higher diversity.

Sequencing was performed on blood. This TCR derives from a man between 18 and 29 years old in good health.

The CDR3 loop reads CASSRQGAVDTEAFF. CDR3 sequence (DNA): TGTGCCAGCAGTCGACAGGGGGCGGTTGACACTGAAGCTTTCTTT. The rearrangement links TRBV6-2 or TRBV6-3 to TRBJ1-1; 10 bases agree with TRBD1. This CDR3 has 15 amino acids. In germline, CDR1 is MNHEY, CDR2 SVGEGT. V trimming: 5 bases; J trimming: 3 bases; junction bases outside the gene matches: 6.